Listed below are T cell receptor beta chains from one sample, sequenced in a study of shared clonotypes between healthy human individuals. Profiling relied on immunoSEQ multiplex PCR, and the TCRdb table lists in-frame clones only, not all of them. The data show about 2.3 million clones, 85% to 95% seen once. Source material: naive CD4+ T cells from PBMCs. The receptors were gathered from a man aged 18 to 35 in good health. Some clones in this sample may be carry-over from other donors' samples. Each CDR3 is given with its conserved first and last residue. D genes are given only for firm matches. A row's size may be missing; if present it is once, few, many or a size class.

clone size | D gene | J gene | V gene | CDR3 length | CDR3 protein | CDR3 DNA
- | - | TRBJ2-5 | TRBV15 | 15 | CATSRDGVRGETQYF | TGTGCCACCAGCAGAGATGGGGTCCGGGGAGAGACCCAGTACTTC
- | TRBD1 | TRBJ1-3 | TRBV7-9 | 12 | CASSAGQGGIYF | TGTGCCAGCAGCGCAGGACAGGGCGGCATATATTTT
- | TRBD1 | TRBJ2-7 | TRBV7-2 | 16 | CASSLVPTGATYEQYF | TGTGCCAGCAGCTTAGTCCCGACAGGGGCCACCTACGAGCAGTACTTC
- | - | TRBJ1-1 | TRBV5-1 | 15 | CASSLSGSLNTEAFF | TGCGCCAGCAGCTTGTCCGGCAGCCTGAACACTGAAGCTTTCTTT
- | TRBD1 | TRBJ1-3 | TRBV9 | 16 | CASSTAPGQGGNTIYF | TGTGCCAGCAGCACCGCTCCGGGACAGGGGGGAAACACCATATATTTT
- | - | TRBJ1-4 | TRBV5-1 | 16 | CASSLGQGRTNEKLFF | TGCGCCAGCAGCTTGGGTCAGGGTCGCACTAATGAAAAACTGTTTTTT
- | TRBD1 | TRBJ1-1 | TRBV10-3 | 14 | CAISNTGGNTEAFF | TGTGCCATCAGCAATACAGGGGGAAACACTGAAGCTTTCTTT
few | - | TRBJ1-2 | TRBV6-5 | 13 | CASRDGDNYGYTF | TGTGCCAGCAGGGACGGTGATAACTATGGCTACACCTTC
- | - | TRBJ2-1 | TRBV7-8 | 13 | CASSLPSRNEQFF | TGTGCCAGCAGCTTACCCTCTAGGAATGAGCAGTTCTTC
- | TRBD1 | TRBJ1-1 | TRBV7-3 | 16 | CASSIRQGAGRTEAFF | TGTGCCAGCAGCATAAGACAGGGGGCGGGTCGCACTGAAGCTTTCTTT
- | - | TRBJ2-7 | TRBV5-8 | 13 | CASGHTKSYEQYF | TGTGCCAGCGGGCACACGAAATCCTACGAGCAGTACTTC
- | - | TRBJ2-3 | TRBV7-9 | 14 | CASSLGGAGDTQYF | TGTGCCAGCAGCTTAGGTGGAGCCGGAGATACGCAGTATTTT
- | - | TRBJ2-1 | TRBV27 | 12 | CASSPLANEQFF | TGTGCCAGCAGTCCCCTAGCAAATGAGCAGTTCTTC
- | - | TRBJ2-1 | TRBV7-6 | 14 | CASSPSGAYNEQFF | TGTGCCAGCAGCCCTTCGGGGGCCTACAATGAGCAGTTCTTC
- | TRBD2 | TRBJ2-1 | TRBV5-4 | 15 | CASSLTTSGNNEQFF | TGTGCCAGCAGCTTGACAACTAGCGGGAACAATGAGCAGTTCTTC
- | - | TRBJ2-5 | TRBV5-1 | 13 | CASSLAKGETQYF | TGCGCCAGCAGCTTGGCCAAGGGAGAGACCCAGTACTTC
- | - | TRBJ1-4 | TRBV10-3 | 13 | CATRPGINEKLFF | TGTGCCACTCGACCGGGGATTAATGAAAAACTGTTTTTT
once | TRBD1 | TRBJ2-5 | TRBV19 | 13 | CASVGQNQETQYF | TGTGCCAGTGTGGGACAGAACCAAGAGACCCAGTACTTC
- | - | TRBJ1-3 | TRBV28 | 15 | CASSSHRSIGNTIYF | TGTGCCAGCAGCAGCCACAGATCCATTGGAAACACCATATATTTT
- | - | TRBJ2-6 | TRBV5-1 | 16 | CASSLGALSGANVLTF | TGCGCCAGCAGCTTGGGGGCGCTTTCTGGGGCCAACGTCCTGACTTTC
- | - | TRBJ2-2 | TRBV19 | 14 | CASAGHTNTGELFF | TGTGCCAGCGCCGGACATACGAACACCGGGGAGCTGTTTTTT
- | TRBD1 | TRBJ1-4 | TRBV5-1 | 18 | CASSSGQEFRWTNEKLFF | TGCGCCAGCAGCTCAGGACAGGAGTTCAGGTGGACTAATGAAAAACTGTTTTTT
once | - | TRBJ2-5 | TRBV5-1 | 14 | CASSGRGPGETQYF | TGCGCCAGCAGCGGCAGGGGTCCGGGGGAGACCCAGTACTTC
- | TRBD1 | TRBJ2-7 | TRBV27 | 15 | CASSPIGQGTYEQYF | TGTGCCAGCAGTCCAATAGGACAGGGAACCTACGAGCAGTACTTC
- | - | TRBJ2-5 | TRBV7-8 | 17 | CASRRGWGAGYQETQYF | TGTGCCAGCAGGAGGGGGTGGGGCGCCGGGTACCAAGAGACCCAGTACTTC
- | - | TRBJ1-5 | TRBV5-1 | 15 | CASSLGQNPNQPQHF | TGCGCCAGCAGCTTGGGTCAGAACCCTAATCAGCCCCAGCATTTT
few | - | TRBJ1-1 | TRBV28 | 12 | CASSLYSTEAFF | TGTGCCAGCAGTTTATATTCCACTGAAGCTTTCTTT
- | TRBD1 | TRBJ2-7 | TRBV14 | 15 | CASSQQFGTGIEQYF | TGTGCCAGCAGCCAACAATTCGGGACAGGGATCGAGCAGTACTTC
- | TRBD1 | TRBJ2-7 | TRBV6-5 | 14 | CASSTGQGTYEQYF | TGTGCCAGCAGTACGGGACAGGGGACCTACGAGCAGTACTTC
few | TRBD2 | TRBJ2-5 | TRBV7-3 | 15 | CASSLGLAGGETQYF | TGTGCCAGCAGCTTAGGACTAGCGGGAGGAGAGACCCAGTACTTC
- | - | TRBJ2-1 | TRBV25-1 | 16 | CASSEYGPTKGGEQFF | TGTGCCAGCAGTGAATATGGGCCAACCAAGGGGGGTGAGCAGTTCTTC
few | - | TRBJ1-2 | TRBV4-2 | 14 | CASSQEGRLYGYTF | TGTGCCAGCAGCCAAGAAGGCCGGCTCTATGGCTACACCTTC
- | TRBD2 | TRBJ2-2 | TRBV4-2 | 16 | CASSLTSGRGTGELFF | TGTGCCAGCAGCCTTACTAGCGGGAGAGGGACCGGGGAGCTGTTTTTT
- | TRBD1 | TRBJ2-7 | TRBV5-5 | 14 | CASSRTGGLNEQYF | TGTGCCAGCAGCCGGACAGGGGGCCTTAACGAGCAGTACTTC
- | - | TRBJ1-2 | TRBV25-1 | 15 | CASRGTGGADYGYTF | TGTGCCAGCAGGGGGACCGGAGGGGCGGACTATGGCTACACCTTC
- | - | TRBJ2-5 | TRBV28 | 15 | CASSFSSAYQETQYF | TGTGCCAGCAGTTTCTCTAGCGCATACCAAGAGACCCAGTACTTC
- | TRBD2 | TRBJ2-2 | TRBV10-3 | 20 | CAISPSGLAEHPSNTGELFF | TGTGCCATCAGTCCCTCAGGACTAGCGGAGCACCCATCGAACACCGGGGAGCTGTTTTTT
- | - | TRBJ2-5 | TRBV6-1 | 14 | CASSVLGAPQTQYF | TGTGCCAGCAGTGTCTTAGGGGCCCCCCAGACCCAGTACTTC
- | TRBD2 | TRBJ2-1 | TRBV2 | 11 | CASTTSGVSFF | TGTGCCAGCACGACTAGCGGGGTCTCGTTCTTC
- | TRBD1 | TRBJ2-7 | TRBV28 | 14 | CASSPGTGAYEQYF | TGTGCCAGCAGTCCAGGGACAGGGGCCTACGAGCAGTACTTC